This is a list of T cell receptor beta chains from one sample in a study of blood T cell repertoires in COVID-19. TCRdb keeps only in-frame clones here, not all; method: immunoSEQ multiplex PCR. The data show about 130,000 clones, about 70% seen once. The specimen sequenced was peripheral blood. The origin of the receptors is an elderly man with COVID-19, enrolled during active disease. Each CDR3 is given with its conserved first and last residue. A D gene is named only where the DNA matches it firmly. Only part of the rows carry a size: once, few, many, or a class if the clone is expanded.

>NA|TRBJ2-2|NA|TRBV6-4
TGTGCCAGCAGTGACTTCTGGGCCACCGGGGAGCTGTTTTTT
CASSDFWATGELFF
>TRBD1|TRBJ2-3|NA|TRBV7-3
TGTGCCAGCAGTAGACAGGGGGTGGGAGATACGCAGTATTTT
CASSRQGVGDTQYF
>TRBD1|TRBJ1-5|NA|TRBV6-6
TGTGCCAGCCAAACCCGGGACAGGGGGGCGAATCAGCCCCAGCATTTT
CASQTRDRGANQPQHF
>NA|TRBJ1-2|few|TRBV5-1
TGCGCCAGCAGCTTTCAGGGAAGAAATGGCTACACCTTC
CASSFQGRNGYTF
>NA|TRBJ1-5|NA|TRBV19
TGTGCCAGTAGTATAGATCTAGGAGGGGCTAATCAGCCCCAGCATTTT
CASSIDLGGANQPQHF
>NA|TRBJ2-6|once|TRBV7-2
TGTGCCAGCAGGGATCCGGGCAGGGGAAGCTCTGGGGCCAACGTCCTGACTTTC
CASRDPGRGSSGANVLTF
>NA|TRBJ2-7|NA|TRBV7-8
TGTGCCAGCAGCTCCCCTTACGGACGGGATACGTACGAGCAGTACTTC
CASSSPYGRDTYEQYF
>TRBD1|TRBJ1-2|NA|TRBV19
TGTGCCAGTAGAAGGGACAGGGGTAAAAACTATGGCTACACCTTC
CASRRDRGKNYGYTF
>NA|TRBJ2-7|few|TRBV15
TGTGCCACCAGCAGCGCGCACTCCCCTGACGAGCAGTACTTC
CATSSAHSPDEQYF
>TRBD1|TRBJ2-3|NA|TRBV5-4
TGTGCCAGCAGCCCTGTTAGGGGGCGTGGGACAGATACGCAGTATTTT
CASSPVRGRGTDTQYF
>NA|TRBJ1-2|NA|TRBV19
TGTGCCAGTGGCGGGCCGGGAGGCGGCTACACCTTC
CASGGPGGGYTF
>NA|TRBJ1-5|few|TRBV21-1
TGTGCCAGCAGCAAAGCGGACCCCAGACAGGGGGCCCGGGGCAATCAGCCCCAGCATTTT
CASSKADPRQGARGNQPQHF
>TRBD1|TRBJ2-1|NA|TRBV7-8
TGTGCCAGCAGCGCGACCGGGACAGGGGCCAATGAGCAGTTCTTC
CASSATGTGANEQFF
>TRBD2|TRBJ2-7|few|TRBV15
TGTGCCACCAGCAGAGTTGCGGGAGCGGTCTACGAGCAGTACTTC
CATSRVAGAVYEQYF
>TRBD1|TRBJ1-1|NA|TRBV4-2
TGTGCCAGCAGCCATACACAGGGGGTTGACACTGAAGCTTTCTTT
CASSHTQGVDTEAFF
>TRBD2|TRBJ2-1|once|TRBV7-3
TGTGCCAGCAGCCCTCTAGCGGGAGTCAGGAATGAGCAGTTCTTC
CASSPLAGVRNEQFF
>NA|TRBJ2-3|NA|TRBV6-2/TRBV6-3
TGTGCCAGCAGCCTCAGGGGAAGGCGCACAGATACGCAGTATTTT
CASSLRGRRTDTQYF
>NA|TRBJ2-3|NA|TRBV7-8
TGTGCCAGCAGCTACAGGGAAGTCGATACGCAGTATTTT
CASSYREVDTQYF
>NA|TRBJ2-1|NA|TRBV9
TGTGCCAGCAGCGTAGCTGGGCGTAGTGAGCAGTTCTTC
CASSVAGRSEQFF
>NA|TRBJ1-2|NA|TRBV5-4
TGTGCCAGCAGCTCGATCTCAGGGATTGGCTACACCTTC
CASSSISGIGYTF
>TRBD1|TRBJ1-2|NA|TRBV6-5
TGTGCCAGCACCGAAGGGACAGTCTATGGCTACACCTTC
CASTEGTVYGYTF
>NA|TRBJ1-1|few|TRBV2
TGTGCCAGCAGGGACAGAGCCCAGAACACTGAAGCTTTCTTT
CASRDRAQNTEAFF
>NA|TRBJ2-5|NA|TRBV28
TGTGCCAGCGGAGGGGTCCAAGAGACCCAGTACTTC
CASGGVQETQYF
>TRBD2|TRBJ2-1|NA|TRBV27
TGTGCCAGCAGTTTCCTAGCGGGAGTGGGGTACAATGAGCAGTTCTTC
CASSFLAGVGYNEQFF
>NA|TRBJ1-3|NA|TRBV9
TGTGCCAGCAGCGCCCGGGACTTAGGATCAGCGGGAAACACCATATATTTT
CASSARDLGSAGNTIYF
>NA|TRBJ2-4|NA|TRBV28
TGTGCCAGCAGTCTTCAGGGGCCCCAAAACATTCAGTACTTC
CASSLQGPQNIQYF
>TRBD2|TRBJ2-1|NA|TRBV10-3
TGTGCCATCAGTGGAAGGGGTGGTCTAGCGGGGAACACCTACAATGAGCAGTTCTTC
CAISGRGGLAGNTYNEQFF
>NA|TRBJ2-2|NA|TRBV5-1
TGCGCCAGCAGCTATGGGACCGACGGGGGGCCCGGGGAGCTGTTTTTT
CASSYGTDGGPGELFF
>TRBD1|TRBJ2-1|NA|TRBV7-6
TGTGCCAGCAGCCTTACAGGGGGATCCTACAATGAGCAGTTCTTC
CASSLTGGSYNEQFF
>NA|TRBJ1-1|NA|TRBV28
TGTGCCAGCACTACCGGTGATGTTCGAGCTTTCTTT
CASTTGDVRAFF
>TRBD1|TRBJ1-5|NA|TRBV19
TGTGCCAGTAGTGGCCGCGGACAGGGGGCCGATCAGCCCCAGCATTTT
CASSGRGQGADQPQHF
>NA|TRBJ2-3|NA|TRBV18
TGTGCCAGCTCTCCGGGTGGCACAGATACGCAGTATTTT
CASSPGGTDTQYF
>TRBD2|TRBJ2-1|NA|TRBV10-2
TGCGCCAGCAGAGCCGGGACTAGCGGGAGGCCCAACTACAATGAGCAGTTCTTC
CASRAGTSGRPNYNEQFF
>NA|TRBJ2-1|NA|TRBV10-3
TGTGCCATCAGTGCTAGAGGGTCCTACAATGAGCAGTTCTTC
CAISARGSYNEQFF
>TRBD1|TRBJ2-2|NA|TRBV18
TGTGCCAGCTCATATCAGGGGGACACCGGGGAGCTGTTTTTT
CASSYQGDTGELFF
>NA|TRBJ2-5|NA|TRBV9
TGTGCCAGCAGCGTAGTTTCGGGTGCGGAGACCCAGTACTTC
CASSVVSGAETQYF
>TRBD2|TRBJ2-3|NA|TRBV13
TGTGCCAGCAGCACCCGTAGCGGGAGGGCCGGTGACCTCACAGATACGCAGTATTTT
CASSTRSGRAGDLTDTQYF
>NA|TRBJ1-1|NA|TRBV11-3
TGTGCCATTTTACGGGGTTGGACAGACATGAACACTGAAGCTTTCTTT
CAILRGWTDMNTEAFF
>NA|TRBJ2-2|few|TRBV28
TGTGCCAGCAGCGGACTGGGATGGAGGGACACCGGGGAGCTGTTTTTT
CASSGLGWRDTGELFF